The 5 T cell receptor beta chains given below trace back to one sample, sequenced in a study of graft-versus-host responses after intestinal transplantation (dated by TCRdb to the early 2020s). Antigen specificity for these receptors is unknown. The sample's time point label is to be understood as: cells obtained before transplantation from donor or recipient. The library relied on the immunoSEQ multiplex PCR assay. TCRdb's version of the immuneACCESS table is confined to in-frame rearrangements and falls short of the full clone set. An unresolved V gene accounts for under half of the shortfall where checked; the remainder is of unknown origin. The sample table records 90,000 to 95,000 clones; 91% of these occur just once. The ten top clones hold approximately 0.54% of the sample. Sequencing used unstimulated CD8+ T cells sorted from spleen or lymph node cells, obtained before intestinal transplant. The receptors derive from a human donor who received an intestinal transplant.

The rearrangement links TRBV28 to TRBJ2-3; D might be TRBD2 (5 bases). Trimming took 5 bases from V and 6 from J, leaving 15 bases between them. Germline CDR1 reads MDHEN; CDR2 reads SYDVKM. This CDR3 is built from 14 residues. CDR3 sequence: CASSPTLATDTQYF. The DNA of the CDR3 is TGTGCCAGCAGTCCTACCTTAGCGACTGATACGCAGTATTTT. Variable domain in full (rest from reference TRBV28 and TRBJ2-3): DVKVTQSSRYLVKRTGEKVFLECVQDMDHENMFWYRQDPGLGLRLIYFSYDVKMKEKGDIPEGYSVSREKKERFSLILESASTNQTSMYLCASSPTLATDTQYFGPGTRLTVL.

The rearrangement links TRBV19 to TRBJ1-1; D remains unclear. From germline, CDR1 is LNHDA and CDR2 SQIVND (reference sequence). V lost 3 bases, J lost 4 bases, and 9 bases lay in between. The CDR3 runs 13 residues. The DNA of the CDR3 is TGTGCCAGTAGTATCCCCCCGGGCACTGAAGCTTTCTTT. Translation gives CASSIPPGTEAFF. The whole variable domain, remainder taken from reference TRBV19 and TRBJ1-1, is DGGITQSPKYLFRKEGQNVTLSCEQNLNHDAMYWYRQDPGQGLRLIYYSQIVNDFQKGDIAEGYSVSREKKESFPLTVTSAQKNPTAFYLCASSIPPGTEAFFGQGTRLTVV.

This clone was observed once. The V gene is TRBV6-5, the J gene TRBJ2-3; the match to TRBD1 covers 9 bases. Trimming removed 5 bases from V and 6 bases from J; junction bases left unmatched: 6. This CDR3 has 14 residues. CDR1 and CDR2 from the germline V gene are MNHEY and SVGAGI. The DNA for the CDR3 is TGTGCCAGCAGTCTGGACAGGGGACCGGATACGCAGTATTTT. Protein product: CASSLDRGPDTQYF.

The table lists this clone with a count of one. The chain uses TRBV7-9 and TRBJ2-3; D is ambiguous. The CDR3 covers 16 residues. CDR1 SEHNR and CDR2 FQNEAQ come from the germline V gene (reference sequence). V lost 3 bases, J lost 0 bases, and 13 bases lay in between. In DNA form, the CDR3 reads TGTGCCAGCAGCTTTCCCGTACTCACGAGCACAGATACGCAGTATTTT. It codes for CASSFPVLTSTDTQYF.

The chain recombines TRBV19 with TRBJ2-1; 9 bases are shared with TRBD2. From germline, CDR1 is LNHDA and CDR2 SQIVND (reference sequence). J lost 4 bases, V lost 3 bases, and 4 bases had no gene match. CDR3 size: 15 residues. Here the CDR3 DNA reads TGTGCCAGTAGTATCGCGCGGGGGGGATACAATGAGCAGTTCTTC. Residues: CASSIARGGYNEQFF. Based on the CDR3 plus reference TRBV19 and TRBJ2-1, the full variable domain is DGGITQSPKYLFRKEGQNVTLSCEQNLNHDAMYWYRQDPGQGLRLIYYSQIVNDFQKGDIAEGYSVSREKKESFPLTVTSAQKNPTAFYLCASSIARGGYNEQFFGPGTRLTVL.